This is a list of T cell receptor beta chains from one sample in a study of T-cell reconstitution after alpha-beta-depleted transplantation in children. TCRdb re-called the PCR reads with MiXCR, one entry per CDR3 protein. The sample records almost 500,000 distinct CDR3 sequences, around 12% being singletons. Sequenced here: PBMCs from the stem cell graft donor, sampled from the stem cell graft. Every receptor here comes from a human donor who donated a stem cell graft to a child with combined immunodeficiency. Each CDR3 is given with its conserved first and last residue. The D gene is left open where the match is weak. The size entry is marked missing in some rows and otherwise reads once, few, many or a size class.

>NA|TRBJ1-1|NA|TRBV29-1
CSVEDQKQAFF
TGCAGCGTTGAAGATCAGAAACAAGCTTTCTTT
>NA|TRBJ1-1|TRBD1|TRBV6-5
CASSSPRRGLAEAFF
TGTGCCAGCAGTTCCCCGCGCAGGGGGCTGGCTGAAGCTTTCTTT
>few|TRBJ2-4|TRBD1|TRBV12-3/TRBV12-4
CASSPTDRVVDIQYF
TGTGCCAGCAGTCCAACCGACAGGGTGGTGGACATTCAGTACTTC
>many|TRBJ1-1|TRBD1|TRBV7-9
CASSTGQGFTEAFF
TGTGCCAGCAGCACCGGACAGGGTTTCACTGAAGCTTTCTTT
>NA|TRBJ1-2|NA|TRBV12-3/TRBV12-4
CASSLGQGFSYGYTF
TGTGCCAGCAGTTTGGGGCAGGGTTTTTCCTATGGCTACACCTTC
>many|TRBJ1-5|NA|TRBV20-1
CSAAASNQPQHF
TGCAGTGCCGCAGCCAGCAATCAGCCCCAGCATTTT
>few|TRBJ1-1|NA|TRBV7-2
CASSSYTGAAEAFF
TGTGCCAGCAGCTCCTACACAGGTGCCGCTGAAGCTTTCTTT
>few|TRBJ2-1|NA|TRBV5-5
CASSGGNRATYNEQFF
TGTGCCAGCAGCGGGGGGAACAGGGCAACCTACAATGAGCAGTTCTTC
>few|TRBJ2-1|NA|TRBV7-2
CASSLGGTHINEQFF
TGTGCCAGCAGCTTAGGGGGGACCCACATCAATGAGCAGTTCTTC
>many|TRBJ2-3|TRBD2|TRBV12-3/TRBV12-4
CASSFGGWPDTQYF
TGTGCCAGCAGTTTCGGGGGGTGGCCAGATACGCAGTATTTT
>many|TRBJ2-6|NA|TRBV7-8
CASSTRQGKDAGANVLTF
TGTGCCAGCAGCACTCGGCAGGGGAAAGATGCTGGGGCCAACGTCCTGACTTTC
>once|TRBJ2-7|NA|TRBV28
CASRRIGGISYEQYF
TGTGCCAGCAGGAGAATAGGGGGGATTTCCTACGAGCAGTACTTC
>few|TRBJ1-2|NA|TRBV3-1
CASSQGPTEGYGYTF
TGTGCCAGCAGCCAAGGACCCACGGAAGGGTATGGCTACACCTTC
>few|TRBJ1-6|NA|TRBV6-5
CASSYSRPHMNSPLHF
TGTGCCAGCAGTTACTCGCGGCCCCATATGAATTCACCCCTCCACTTT
>NA|TRBJ1-1|TRBD1|TRBV20-1
CSARPRGRTEAFF
TGCAGTGCCCGCCCCAGGGGGCGCACTGAAGCTTTCTTT
>NA|TRBJ2-3|NA|TRBV7-8
CASTLGTANTDTQYF
TGTGCCAGCACCCTAGGGACGGCCAACACAGATACGCAGTATTTT
>few|TRBJ2-1|TRBD2|TRBV12-3/TRBV12-4
CASSSPTREAGYEQFF
TGTGCCAGCAGTTCCCCAACACGGGAGGCTGGGTATGAGCAGTTCTTC
>few|TRBJ2-1|TRBD2|TRBV10-2
CASNGRLAGGEQFF
TGCGCCAGCAACGGGCGACTAGCGGGAGGTGAGCAGTTCTTC
>many|TRBJ1-5|NA|TRBV7-2
CASSLGDGNQPQHF
TGTGCCAGCAGCTTAGGGGACGGCAATCAGCCCCAGCATTTT
>NA|TRBJ2-3|NA|TRBV7-9
CASSPRRTARTQYF
TGTGCCAGCAGCCCAAGAAGGACAGCAAGGACGCAGTATTTT
>many|TRBJ2-2|NA|TRBV12-3/TRBV12-4
CAVHRGGTNTGELFF
TGTGCCGTTCATAGGGGGGGCACGAACACCGGGGAGCTGTTTTTT
>NA|TRBJ2-5|NA|TRBV6-2/TRBV6-3
CAATGSRQETQYF
TGTGCCGCCACCGGGAGTCGGCAAGAGACCCAGTACTTC
>many|TRBJ1-1|TRBD1|TRBV27
CASSSGGRAFF
TGTGCCAGCAGTTCAGGGGGGCGGGCTTTCTTT
>NA|TRBJ2-7|NA|TRBV19
CASSARWGTYEQYF
TGTGCCAGTAGTGCCCGGTGGGGGACCTACGAGCAGTACTTC
>many|TRBJ2-1|TRBD1|TRBV5-1
CASSVGPGQGVNEQFF
TGCGCCAGCAGCGTTGGCCCGGGACAGGGTGTCAATGAGCAGTTCTTC
>NA|TRBJ2-7|NA|TRBV7-2
CASSLDSGRLPYEQYF
TGTGCCAGCAGCTTAGATAGCGGACGCCTCCCCTACGAGCAGTACTTC
>few|TRBJ2-2|NA|TRBV12-3/TRBV12-4
CASLGGTGELFF
TGTGCCAGCTTAGGGGGCACCGGGGAGCTGTTTTTT
>few|TRBJ1-6|TRBD1|TRBV27
CASSPRLPGQGASPLHF
TGTGCCAGCAGTCCCCGACTACCGGGACAGGGGGCTTCACCCCTCCACTTT
>NA|TRBJ2-5|NA|TRBV3-1
CASSLLGSRETQYF
TGTGCCAGCAGCCTCCTGGGTAGCCGCGAGACCCAGTACTTC